Shown below are 20 T cell receptor beta chains from a single sample sequenced in a study of blood T cells in healthy people across ages. It was with a sample-barcoded 5' primer and a J-beta primer mix that a second PCR of roughly 7 to 12 cycles was run. TCRdb reanalysed the 5' RACE reads using MiXCR and keeps one entry per CDR3 protein. The sample has some 700,000 distinct CDR3 sequences; roughly 45% are singletons. The sequenced material came from blood. The source is an older woman in good health.

In the case of this clonotype: The germline gene is not matched at one end of the junction; a read error may be the cause. The V and J genes are TRBV4-2 and TRBJ2-3; TRBD2 agrees at 9 bases. The CDR3 runs to 19 residues. Germline CDR1 reads LGHNA; CDR2 reads YNFKEQ. CDR3 nucleotide sequence: TGTGCCAGCAGCCAAGATCGGGATAGCGGGAGAGGAAGCACAGATGCGCAGTATTTT. Protein sequence: CASSQDRDSGRGSTDAQYF.

This clonotype was detected only a few times. V usage is TRBV20-1 and J usage is TRBJ1-6; D unclear. The V end was cut by 2 bases, the J end by 0 bases, with 8 bases between. The length of the CDR3 is 15 residues. In germline, CDR1 is DFQATT, CDR2 SNEGSKA (reference sequence). This chain's CDR3 is CSARQDSSYNSPLHF. In DNA, the CDR3 is TGCAGTGCTAGACAAGATAGCTCCTATAATTCACCCCTCCACTTT.

V is TRBV20-1 and J is TRBJ1-4; no firm D call. CDR1 is DFQATT, CDR2 SNEGSKA, per germline (reference sequence). This CDR3 is built from 13 residues. The V end was cut by 6 bases, the J end by 8 bases, with 16 bases between. The CDR3 loop is CSAPGLKDEKLFF. The CDR3 DNA sequence: TGCAGTGCCCCCGGGCTTAAGGACGAAAAACTGTTTTTT.

This clonotype was seen only a few times. The chain recombines TRBV20-1 with TRBJ2-3; D unclear. V lost 3 bases and J 2 bases, leaving 12 bases between the germline ends. This CDR3 has 14 amino acids. From germline, CDR1 is DFQATT and CDR2 SNEGSKA (reference sequence). CDR3 DNA sequence: TGCAGTGCTAGTGGATATGAAGCCACAGATACGCAGTATTTT. Its protein is CSASGYEATDTQYF.

This clonotype turned up a few times. The chain employs TRBV6-1 and TRBJ2-7, with 9 bases fitting TRBD1. The length of the CDR3 is 16 residues. The germline V gene encodes CDR1 MNHNS and CDR2 SASEGT. With V trimmed by 5 bases and J by 1 base, 9 bases remained unmatched. The CDR3: CASSILDRGDSYEQYF. The CDR3 DNA is TGTGCCAGCAGTATCTTAGACAGGGGGGATTCCTACGAGCAGTACTTC.

Comments on this clonotype: It may be a read error: a sequence one base away is much more abundant. This chain links TRBV28 with TRBJ2-7; possibly TRBD1 or TRBD2 for D (5 bases each). There are 14 residues in the CDR3. Germline-derived CDR1 and CDR2 are MDHEN and SYDVKM. Trimming removed 4 bases from V and 4 bases from J, with 14 bases in between. CDR3 bases: TGTGCCAGCAGTTCCGGGGCAGCAAGATACGAGCAGTACTTC. It codes for CASSSGAARYEQYF.

The chain employs TRBV12-3 or TRBV12-4 and TRBJ2-1; possible D gene TRBD1, 6 bases. The J call may be in error: the DNA end matches TRBJ2-7 better. There are 14 residues in the CDR3. In DNA form, the CDR3 reads TGTGCCAGCAGTGCCGGGACACCTTACAATGAGCAGTACTTC. This translates into CASSAGTPYNEQYF.

This clonotype was seen more than once but under ten times. The chain combines TRBV6-4 with TRBJ1-2, with 7 positions matching TRBD1. V lost 5 bases and J lost 4; bases outside the gene matches: 10. The CDR3 is 15 amino acids. CDR1 MRHNA and CDR2 SNTAGT come from the germline V gene. The CDR3 here is CASSQKAGTAYGYTF. CDR3 bases: TGTGCCAGCAGTCAAAAAGCCGGGACAGCCTATGGCTACACCTTC.

The rearrangement links TRBV10-3 to TRBJ2-1, with 8 nucleotides matching TRBD1. The V segment lost 0 bases and the J segment 7 bases; nucleotides outside the gene matches: 2. The germline V gene encodes CDR1 ENHRY and CDR2 SYGVKD. The CDR3 contains 14 residues. CDR3 loop: CAISESRDRNEQFF. The CDR3 nucleotides are TGTGCCATCAGTGAGTCCCGGGACAGGAATGAGCAGTTCTTC.

The chain is built from TRBV18 and TRBJ2-7; no firm D call. Germline V gene lookup returns CDR1 KGHSH and CDR2 LQKENI. The CDR3 totals 12 residues. Trimming removed 3 bases at V and 5 bases at J, with 8 bases between. The CDR3 reads CASSPGADEQYF. CDR3 DNA: TGTGCCAGCTCACCTGGCGCGGACGAGCAGTACTTC.

This clonotype was seen many times. The chain has TRBV25-1 and TRBJ2-7; 8 nucleotides line up with TRBD1. V was pared by 4 bases and J by 0 bases, with 8 bases of the junction left unmatched. Germline assignment: CDR1 MGHDK and CDR2 SYGVNS. The CDR3 totals 16 residues. This CDR3 reads CASSGDRQGFSYEQYF. DNA for the CDR3: TGTGCCAGCAGTGGGGACCGACAGGGGTTCTCCTACGAGCAGTACTTC.

This clonotype was detected a few times. This chain links TRBV7-9 with TRBJ2-1; 15 bases map to TRBD2. This CDR3 has 17 amino acids. V lost 2 bases, J lost 8 bases, and 7 bases stayed unmatched. Germline V gene sequence: CDR1 SEHNR, CDR2 FQNEAQ (reference sequence). The CDR3 protein is CASSLRFGTSGGYEQFF. The CDR3 bases are TGTGCCAGCAGCTTACGTTTCGGGACTAGCGGGGGGTATGAGCAGTTCTTC.

The chain employs TRBV25-1 and TRBJ2-5, with a weak D call TRBD1 (6 bases). The V end lost 2 bases, the J end lost 5 bases, and 12 bases lay between the germline ends. The germline CDR1 and CDR2 sequences are MGHDK and SYGVNS. CDR3 size: 14 residues. DNA of the CDR3: TGTGCCAGCAGTGAAGATACCAGGGGTGAGACCCAGTACTTC. Translated: CASSEDTRGETQYF.

The chain couples TRBV28 to TRBJ2-5; no definite D call. This CDR3 comprises 13 residues. V lost 5 bases and J lost 2, with 9 bases in between. CDR1 and CDR2 from the germline V gene are MDHEN and SYDVKM. Here the CDR3 DNA reads TGTGCCAGCAGTGGCGTCCTTCAAGAGACCCAGTACTTC. This encodes CASSGVLQETQYF. Based on the CDR3 plus reference TRBV28 and TRBJ2-5, the full variable domain is DVKVTQSSRYLVKRTGEKVFLECVQDMDHENMFWYRQDPGLGLRLIYFSYDVKMKEKGDIPEGYSVSREKKERFSLILESASTNQTSMYLCASSGVLQETQYFGPGTRLLVL.

V and J are TRBV6-1 and TRBJ2-1, with TRBD2 matching 8 bases. J gave up 3 bases and V 6 bases, and 10 bases lay outside the gene matches. The germline CDR1 and CDR2 sequences are MNHNS and SASEGT. The length of the CDR3 is 16 residues. DNA for the CDR3: TGTGCCAGCAGCCTCCTAGGGACTAGTGGCTACAATGAGCAGTTCTTC. This sequence encodes CASSLLGTSGYNEQFF.

To note about this clonotype: Given a much more abundant clone one base away, this may be a read error. The V and J genes are TRBV10-3 and TRBJ2-1; tentatively, D is TRBD1 (5 bases). Germline V CDR1 and CDR2: ENHRY, SYGVKD. This CDR3 has 12 residues. Trimming stripped 5 bases from V and 10 bases from J, with 12 bases between. The CDR3 DNA follows: TGTGCCATCAGTCAGGGCACCTACGAGCAGTTCTTC. This gives the protein CAISQGTYEQFF.

The count of this clonotype is one. The chain links TRBV20-1 to TRBJ2-3, with D possibly being TRBD1 (7 bases). V lost 6 bases and J lost 2, with 18 bases in between. CDR1 is DFQATT and CDR2 is SNEGSKA in the germline V gene (reference sequence). This CDR3 comprises 15 residues. The CDR3 region has the DNA TGCAGTGCCCAGGGGGGTAGCGGAATCACAGATACGCAGTATTTT. This encodes CSAQGGSGITDTQYF.

In its sample, this clonotype was seen once. This chain connects TRBV7-2 to TRBJ2-5, with 10 positions matching TRBD1. The CDR3 runs to 13 residues. V trimming: 6 bases; J trimming: 5 bases; junction bases outside the gene matches: 3. CDR1 and CDR2 from the germline V gene are SGHTA and FQGNSA. The CDR3 nucleotides read TGTGCCAGCAGGGGACAGGGGCACGAGACCCAGTACTTC. Translation: CASRGQGHETQYF.

This clonotype was recorded a few times. The chain carries TRBV27 and TRBJ1-2, with 7 bases fitting TRBD1. The V and J ends lost 2 bases and 3 bases, in that order; junction bases with no gene match: 12. The CDR3 runs to 17 residues. Germline CDR1 is MNHEY and CDR2 is SMNVEV (reference sequence). The CDR3, as DNA: TGTGCCAGCAGTTTAAAGAGGGGGCGCGAAGAACACTATGGCTACACCTTC. Translated: CASSLKRGREEHYGYTF.

This clonotype was seen only a few times. The V and J genes are TRBV20-1 and TRBJ1-4, with D possibly being TRBD1 (6 bases). The germline V gene encodes CDR1 DFQATT and CDR2 SNEGSKA (reference sequence). The ends were cut back, 3 bases at V and 8 bases at J, with 10 bases in the middle. The CDR3 has 12 amino acids. Here the CDR3 reads CSARPGTEKLFF. The DNA of the CDR3 is TGCAGTGCTAGGCCCGGGACAGAAAAACTGTTTTTT.